This T cell receptor (beta chain) was captured by sequencing in a study of Ad26.COV2.S vaccination and SARS-CoV-2 variants. Study-level results: Responses of T cells in total may have been underestimated by the TCR breadth and depth analyses. Vaccine recipients had higher spike-specific TCR breadth than placebo recipients. Similar non-spike TCR breadth was observed in recipients of vaccine and of placebo. Substantial breadth was reported for post-vaccination spike-specific CD8+ and CD4+ T cells.

Treatment defined: some 20 received Ad26.COV2.S at low or high dose, single or two shots; 5 received placebo; per-sample allocation not given. Following the first vaccine or placebo injection, samples were taken on day 63. Germline CDR1 and CDR2: SGHNT and YYREEE (reference sequence). The CDR3 length is 13 residues. Trimming took 4 bases from V and 11 from J; bases not matched to a gene: 9. The repertoire was sequenced with immunoSEQ multiplex PCR; TCRdb's copy has only in-frame clones and lacks some. The top ten clones hold approximately 7.8% of a sample with about 380,000 clones, roughly four fifths of them seen once. With regard to this clone: Its antigen is as yet unknown.

The sequenced sample was peripheral blood, obtained in a trial of Ad26.COV2.S vaccine versus placebo. The genes are TRBV5-4 and TRBJ1-1, with 9 bases that match TRBD1. This receptor was identified in a person aged 18-60 years who received the Ad26.COV2.S COVID-19 vaccine or a placebo. CDR3 loop: CASSIDGTGKAFF. As DNA, the CDR3 is TGTGCCAGCAGCATAGATGGGACAGGGAAGGCTTTCTTT.